This T cell receptor beta chain emerged from a study of T-cell reconstitution after alpha-beta-depleted transplantation in children. Study-wide results and limits: Surviving recipient T cells and thymic progenitors accounted for the high day-60 TCRbeta diversity observed in some patients. Most T-cell counts and diversity one year after the transplant came from T cells that were newly produced.

The CDR3 loop spans 15 amino acids. The ends were cut back, 6 bases at V and 2 bases at J, with 16 bases in the middle. Germline V CDR1 and CDR2: DFQATT, SNEGSKA (reference sequence). This clonotype was recorded a few times. Its antigen is undetermined. Unique molecular identifiers featured in how the TCRbeta library was prepared. Via MiXCR, TCRdb re-called the PCR reads, giving one row per CDR3 protein. This table has more than 90,000 distinct CDR3 sequences, about 9.3% appearing once. The chain combines TRBV20-1 with TRBJ2-2, with D perhaps TRBD2 (6 bases). The sequences come from PBMCs, collected before TCRalphabeta/CD19-depleted stem cell transplant. This sequence originates from a boy aged 2 to 9 with acute lymphoblastic leukemia, due to receive a stem cell transplant. The CDR3 spells CSATDTSLNTGELFF. CDR3 sequence (DNA): TGCAGTGCCACCGATACTAGCCTCAACACCGGGGAGCTGTTTTTT.